This TCR beta chain was found in a study of long-term antiretroviral therapy in people with HIV. The study's findings and limits: Drawn between about 2003 and 2017, the blood was possibly obtained under older ART regimens. Narrower CDR3 length ranges marked HIV repertoires relative to controls.

As regards this clone: Its antigen is unknown.

V lost 3 bases and J 0 bases, leaving 8 bases between the germline ends. The germline CDR1 and CDR2 sequences are MDHEN and SYDVKM. This CDR3 region has 15 residues. At survey level, the immunoSEQ assay was run in its v3.0 version. Data came from immunoSEQ multiplex PCR; TCRdb stores just in-frame clones and leaves some out. This table has 22,000 or so clones, under 85% appearing once. Material: unsorted PBMCs, obtained 0.5 years before starting antiretroviral therapy. The rearrangement joins TRBV28 to TRBJ2-2, with D possibly matching TRBD1 (5 bases). The TCR comes from a man aged 40-49 years with HIV. CDR3 residues: CASSLGRANTGELFF. The CDR3 DNA follows: TGTGCCAGCAGTTTGGGCAGGGCGAACACCGGGGAGCTGTTTTTT. The full variable domain, completed using reference TRBV28 and TRBJ2-2, is DVKVTQSSRYLVKRTGEKVFLECVQDMDHENMFWYRQDPGLGLRLIYFSYDVKMKEKGDIPEGYSVSREKKERFSLILESASTNQTSMYLCASSLGRANTGELFFGEGSRLTVL.